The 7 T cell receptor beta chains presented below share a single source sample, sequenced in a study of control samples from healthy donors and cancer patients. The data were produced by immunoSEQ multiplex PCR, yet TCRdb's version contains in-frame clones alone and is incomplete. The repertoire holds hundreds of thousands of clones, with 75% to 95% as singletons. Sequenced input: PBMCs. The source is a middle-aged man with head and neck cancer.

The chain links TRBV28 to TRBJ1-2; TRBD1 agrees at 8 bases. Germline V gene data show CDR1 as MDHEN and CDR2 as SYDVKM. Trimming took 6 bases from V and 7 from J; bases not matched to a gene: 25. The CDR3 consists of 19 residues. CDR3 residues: CASSTRQRIGTGSPGGYTF. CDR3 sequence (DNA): TGTGCCAGCAGCACCAGACAACGGATAGGGACAGGTTCCCCCGGTGGCTACACCTTC.

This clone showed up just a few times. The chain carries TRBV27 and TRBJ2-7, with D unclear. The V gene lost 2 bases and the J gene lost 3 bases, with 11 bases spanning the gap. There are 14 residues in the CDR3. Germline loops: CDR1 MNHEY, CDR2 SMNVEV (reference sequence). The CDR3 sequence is CASSLARSYYEQYF. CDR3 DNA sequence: TGTGCCAGCAGTTTAGCCAGGTCCTACTACGAGCAGTACTTC.

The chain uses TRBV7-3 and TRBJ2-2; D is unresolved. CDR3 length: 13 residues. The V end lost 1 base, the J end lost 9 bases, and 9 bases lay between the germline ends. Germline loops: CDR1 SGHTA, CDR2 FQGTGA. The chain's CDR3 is CASSLMASRELFF. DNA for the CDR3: TGTGCCAGCAGCTTAATGGCGTCCCGGGAGCTGTTTTTT.

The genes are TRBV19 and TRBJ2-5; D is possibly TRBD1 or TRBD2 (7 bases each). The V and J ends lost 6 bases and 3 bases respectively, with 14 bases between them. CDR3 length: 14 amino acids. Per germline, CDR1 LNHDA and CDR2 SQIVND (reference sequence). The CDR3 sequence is CASRTRGREETQYF. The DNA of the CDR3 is TGTGCCAGTAGGACCAGGGGGAGGGAAGAGACCCAGTACTTC.

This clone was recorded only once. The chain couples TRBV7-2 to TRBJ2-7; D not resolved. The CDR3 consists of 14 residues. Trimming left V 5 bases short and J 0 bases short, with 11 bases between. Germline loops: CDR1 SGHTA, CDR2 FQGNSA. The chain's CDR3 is CASSIPTHSYEQYF. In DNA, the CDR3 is TGTGCCAGCAGCATTCCGACACACTCCTACGAGCAGTACTTC.

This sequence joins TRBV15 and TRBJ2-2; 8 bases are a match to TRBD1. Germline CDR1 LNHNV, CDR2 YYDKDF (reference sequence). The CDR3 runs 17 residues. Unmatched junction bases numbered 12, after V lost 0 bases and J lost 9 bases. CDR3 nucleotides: TGTGCCACCAGCAGAGAGACAGGGGTCGATATCCGGAGGGAGCTGTTTTTT. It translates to CATSRETGVDIRRELFF.

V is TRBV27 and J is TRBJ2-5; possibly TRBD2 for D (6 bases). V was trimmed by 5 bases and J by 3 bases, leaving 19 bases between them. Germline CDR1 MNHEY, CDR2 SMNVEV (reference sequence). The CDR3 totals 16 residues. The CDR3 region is CASSQDAGRIKETQYF. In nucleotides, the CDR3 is TGTGCCAGCAGTCAGGACGCGGGGAGGATTAAAGAGACCCAGTACTTC.